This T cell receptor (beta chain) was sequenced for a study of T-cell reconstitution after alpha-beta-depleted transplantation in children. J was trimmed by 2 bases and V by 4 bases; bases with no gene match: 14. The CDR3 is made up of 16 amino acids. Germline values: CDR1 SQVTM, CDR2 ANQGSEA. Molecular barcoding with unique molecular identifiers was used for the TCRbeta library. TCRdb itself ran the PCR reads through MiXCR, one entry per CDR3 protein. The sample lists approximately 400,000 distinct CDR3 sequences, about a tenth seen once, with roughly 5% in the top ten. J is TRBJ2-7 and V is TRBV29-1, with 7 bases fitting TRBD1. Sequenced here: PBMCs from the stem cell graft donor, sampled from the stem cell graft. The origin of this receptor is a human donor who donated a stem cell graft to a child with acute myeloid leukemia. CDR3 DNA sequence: TGCAGCGTTGTGACAGGGTCTAGCCCCGCTGCCTACGAGCAGTACTTC. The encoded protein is CSVVTGSSPAAYEQYF.